These 14 T cell receptor beta chains came from one sample sequenced in a study of cytomegalovirus exposure and HLA in healthy donors. 13 Jbeta primers and 60 Vbeta primers were used for the PCR. The assay was immunoSEQ multiplex PCR, and TCRdb's table has in-frame clones only and misses some. The ten most abundant clones cover about a sixth of a sample with about 60,000 clones. Sequencing input: PBMCs. These receptors all stem from a boy aged 5-17 years in good health and CMV-seronegative.

This chain joins TRBV30 and TRBJ1-1; tentatively, D is TRBD1 (6 bases). Germline V gene sequence: CDR1 GTSNPN, CDR2 SVGIG (reference sequence). V lost 4 bases to trimming and J lost 3 bases, with 12 bases between them. CDR3 length: 13 amino acids. CDR3 sequence (DNA): TGTGCCTGGAATAGGGGGTTGGACACTGAAGCTTTCTTT. It translates to CAWNRGLDTEAFF.

The gene calls are TRBV6-4 and TRBJ2-5, with 7 bases identical to TRBD2. The V and J ends lost 5 bases and 5 bases, in that order; junction bases with no gene match: 11. CDR1 and CDR2 (germline): MRHNA, SNTAGT. The CDR3 sequence is 15 residues long. This chain's CDR3 is CASSPSGVRKETQYF. CDR3 bases: TGTGCCAGCAGTCCCAGCGGGGTGAGGAAGGAGACCCAGTACTTC.

The chain uses TRBV7-9 and TRBJ2-5; 9 bases are a match to TRBD2. Losses at the gene ends were 5 bases for V and 5 bases for J; bases not matched to a gene: 9. CDR3 length: 15 residues. Germline assignment: CDR1 SEHNR and CDR2 FQNEAQ (reference sequence). For the CDR3, the DNA is TGTGCCAGCAGCCCCAGGACTAGCGAGAGGGAGACCCAGTACTTC. It encodes CASSPRTSERETQYF.

V and J are TRBV6-5 and TRBJ2-1; 7 nucleotides match TRBD1. The CDR3 contains 14 residues. Per germline, CDR1 MNHEY and CDR2 SVGAGI. The trim removed 6 bases at V and 1 base at J, leaving 3 bases unmatched. CDR3 region: CASRKGASYNEQFF. The CDR3 region has the DNA TGTGCCAGCAGGAAGGGGGCTTCCTACAATGAGCAGTTCTTC.

The V call is TRBV6-1, the J call TRBJ2-7; weak D call: TRBD1 (6 bases). The CDR3 has 15 amino acids. Trimming stripped 7 bases from V and 0 bases from J, with 16 bases between. Germline CDR1 is MNHNS and CDR2 is SASEGT. CDR3 bases: TGTGCCAGCATCCCCGCGACAGGTGCCTCCTACGAGCAGTACTTC. Translation gives CASIPATGASYEQYF.

This chain links TRBV2 with TRBJ2-7; TRBD1 aligns across 8 bases. The CDR3 covers 15 residues. V dropped 6 bases and J dropped 3; count of bases not matched to a gene: 10. CDR1 SNHLY and CDR2 FYNNEI come from the germline V gene. The DNA of the CDR3 is TGTGCCAGCAGGGTCCGGACAGGGATTGGCTACGAGCAGTACTTC. As protein: CASRVRTGIGYEQYF.

DNA of the CDR3: TGCGCCAGCAGCTTGGAAGGGAGGGGTCAGCCCCAGCATTTT. It specifies CASSLEGRGQPQHF. The rearrangement links TRBV5-1 to TRBJ1-5, with a possible D match to TRBD1 (5 bases). V was pared by 0 bases and J by 6 bases, with 10 bases between. This CDR3 has 14 residues. Per the germline V gene, CDR1 is SGHRS and CDR2 is YFSETQ.

The chain carries TRBV6-5 and TRBJ1-1; unclear D gene. The CDR3 runs 14 residues. The V and J ends lost 0 bases and 1 base respectively, with 6 bases between them. In germline, CDR1 is MNHEY, CDR2 SVGAGI. The CDR3, as DNA: TGTGCCAGCAGTTACTCACAGTGGAACACTGAAGCTTTCTTT. Amino acid sequence: CASSYSQWNTEAFF.

V and J are TRBV10-3 and TRBJ2-3, with D tentatively TRBD2 (5 bases). From germline, CDR1 is ENHRY and CDR2 SYGVKD. V was shortened by 6 bases and J by 2 bases, with 12 bases between the two germline ends. The CDR3 runs to 14 residues. CDR3 nucleotides: TGTGCCATCAGGTCCCTGGGAGCCACAGATACGCAGTATTTT. Its translation is CAIRSLGATDTQYF.

The V call is TRBV30, the J call TRBJ1-1; TRBD1 might be the D (5 bases). This CDR3 region has 12 residues. Germline CDR1 reads GTSNPN; CDR2 reads SVGIG (reference sequence). The V end lost 1 base, the J end lost 11 bases, and 14 bases lay between the germline ends. The DNA for the CDR3 is TGTGCCTGGAGTGCAACCGGGACTGGGGCTTTCTTT. Its translation is CAWSATGTGAFF.

The V call is TRBV29-1, the J call TRBJ2-1; 13 positions match TRBD2. This CDR3 contains 13 residues. CDR1 SQVTM and CDR2 ANQGSEA come from the germline V gene. V gave up 4 bases and J gave up 7 bases; unmatched junction bases: 1. This CDR3 reads CSVGLAGGNEQFF. The CDR3 region has the DNA TGCAGCGTTGGACTAGCGGGGGGAAATGAGCAGTTCTTC.

The rearrangement links TRBV6-1 to TRBJ1-3, with 8 bases aligning to TRBD1. The V gene end was trimmed by 4 bases and the J gene end by 2 bases; junction bases not matched to a gene: 10. The CDR3 spans 17 residues. Germline V gene sequence: CDR1 MNHNS, CDR2 SASEGT. CDR3 nucleotides: TGTGCCAGCAGTGTCGACAGGGGATCAGGTACTGGAAACACCATATATTTT. This encodes CASSVDRGSGTGNTIYF.

This sequence joins TRBV9 and TRBJ2-7, with a tentative D call TRBD2 (6 bases). This CDR3 has 14 residues. Germline V gene sequence: CDR1 SGDLS, CDR2 YYNGEE. V dropped 2 bases and J dropped 3 bases, with 12 bases sitting between them. DNA of the CDR3: TGTGCCAGCAGCGTTTCAGAGGGAGGCTACGAGCAGTACTTC. Protein product: CASSVSEGGYEQYF. Full variable domain (missing parts from reference TRBV9 and TRBJ2-7): DSGVTQTPKHLITATGQRVTLRCSPRSGDLSVYWYQQSLDQGLQFLIQYYNGEERAKGNILERFSAQQFPDLHSELNLSSLELGDSALYFCASSVSEGGYEQYFGPGTRLTVT.

CDR3 DNA: TGCGCCAGCAGCGGGACTAGCGGGGGGACTGATACGCAGTATTTT. It yields the protein CASSGTSGGTDTQYF. The genes are TRBV10-1 and TRBJ2-3, with TRBD2 matching over 15 bases. The germline V gene encodes CDR1 WNHNN and CDR2 SYGVQD (reference sequence). The CDR3 has 15 residues. Trimming cost V 6 bases and J 6 bases; bases outside gene matches: 4.